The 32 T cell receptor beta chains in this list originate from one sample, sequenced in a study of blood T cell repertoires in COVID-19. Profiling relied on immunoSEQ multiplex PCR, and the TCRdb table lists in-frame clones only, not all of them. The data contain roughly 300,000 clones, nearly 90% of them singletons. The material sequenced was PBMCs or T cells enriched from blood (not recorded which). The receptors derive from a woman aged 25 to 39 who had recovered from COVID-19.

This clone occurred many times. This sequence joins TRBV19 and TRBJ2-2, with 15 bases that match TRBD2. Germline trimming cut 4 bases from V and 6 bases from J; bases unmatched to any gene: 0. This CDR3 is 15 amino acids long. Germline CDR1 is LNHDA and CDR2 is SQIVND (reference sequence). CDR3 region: CASSRTSGGAGELFF. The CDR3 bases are TGTGCCAGTAGTAGGACTAGCGGGGGGGCCGGGGAGCTGTTTTTT.

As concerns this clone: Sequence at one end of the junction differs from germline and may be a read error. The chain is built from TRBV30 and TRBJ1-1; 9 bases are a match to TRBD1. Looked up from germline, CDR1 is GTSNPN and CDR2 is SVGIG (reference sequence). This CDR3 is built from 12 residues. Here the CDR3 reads CAWSDRGRPVLF. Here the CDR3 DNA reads TGTGCCTGGAGTGACAGGGGGCGGCCGGTTCTCTTT.

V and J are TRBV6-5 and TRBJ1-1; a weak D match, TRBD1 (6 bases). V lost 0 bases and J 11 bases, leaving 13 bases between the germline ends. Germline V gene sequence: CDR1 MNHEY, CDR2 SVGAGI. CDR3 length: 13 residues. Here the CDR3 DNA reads TGTGCCAGCAGTTACTCACCAGGGGAGGGGGCTTTCTTT. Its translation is CASSYSPGEGAFF.

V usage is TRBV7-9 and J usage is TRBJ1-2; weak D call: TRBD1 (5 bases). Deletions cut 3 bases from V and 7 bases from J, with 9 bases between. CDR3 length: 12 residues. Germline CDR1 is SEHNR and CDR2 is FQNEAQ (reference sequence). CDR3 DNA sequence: TGTGCCAGCAGCTTGGACACTTTTGGCTACACCTTC. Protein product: CASSLDTFGYTF.

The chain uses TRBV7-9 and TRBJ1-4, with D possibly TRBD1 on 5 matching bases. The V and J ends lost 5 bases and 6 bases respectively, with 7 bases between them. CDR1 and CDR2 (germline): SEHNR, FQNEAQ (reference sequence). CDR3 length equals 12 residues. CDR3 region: CASSAQDEKLFF. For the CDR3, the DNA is TGTGCCAGCAGCGCACAGGATGAAAAACTGTTTTTT. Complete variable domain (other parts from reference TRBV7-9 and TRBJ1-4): DTGVSQNPRHKITKRGQNVTFRCDPISEHNRLYWYRQTLGQGPEFLTYFQNEAQLEKSRLLSDRFSAERPKGSFSTLEIQRTEQGDSAMYLCASSAQDEKLFFGSGTQLSVL.

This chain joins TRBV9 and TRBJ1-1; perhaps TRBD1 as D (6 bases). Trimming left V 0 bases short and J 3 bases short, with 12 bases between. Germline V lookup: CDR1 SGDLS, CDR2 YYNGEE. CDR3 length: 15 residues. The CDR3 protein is CASSVELQGYTEAFF. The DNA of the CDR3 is TGTGCCAGCAGCGTAGAATTACAGGGATACACTGAAGCTTTCTTT.

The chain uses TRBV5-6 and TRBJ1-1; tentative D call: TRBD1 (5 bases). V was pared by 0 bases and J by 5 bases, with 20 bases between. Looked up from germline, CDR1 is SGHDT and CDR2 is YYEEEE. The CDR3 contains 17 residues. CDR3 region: CASSLGRGFPRGTEAFF. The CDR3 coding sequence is TGTGCCAGCAGCTTGGGTAGGGGCTTCCCCCGGGGGACTGAAGCTTTCTTT.

In DNA, the CDR3 is TGTGCCAGCAGCCCTTACACTGAAGCTTTCTTT. Translating gives CASSPYTEAFF. This chain uses TRBV7-8 with TRBJ1-1; D unclear. Trimming took off 5 bases at V and 3 bases at J, with 4 bases between the two ends. From germline, CDR1 is SGHVS and CDR2 FQNEAQ. There are 11 residues in the CDR3.

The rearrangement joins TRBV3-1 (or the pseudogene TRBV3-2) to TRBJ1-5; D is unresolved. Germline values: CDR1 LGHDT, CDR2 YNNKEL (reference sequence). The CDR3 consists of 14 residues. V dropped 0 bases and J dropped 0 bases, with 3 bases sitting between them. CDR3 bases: TGTGCCAGCAGCCAAGATAATAGCAATCAGCCCCAGCATTTT. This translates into CASSQDNSNQPQHF.

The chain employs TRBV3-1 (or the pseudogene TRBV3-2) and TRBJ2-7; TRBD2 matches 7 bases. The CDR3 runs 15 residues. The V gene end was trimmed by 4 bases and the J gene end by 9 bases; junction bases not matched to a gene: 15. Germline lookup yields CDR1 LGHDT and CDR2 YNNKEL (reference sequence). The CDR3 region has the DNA TGTGCCAGCAGCCGTGCCCCGGACGGGAGGTACTGGCAGTACTTC. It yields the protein CASSRAPDGRYWQYF.

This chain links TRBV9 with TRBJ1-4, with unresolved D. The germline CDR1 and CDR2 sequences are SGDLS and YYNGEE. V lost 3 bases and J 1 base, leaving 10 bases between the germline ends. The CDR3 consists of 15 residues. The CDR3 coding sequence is TGTGCCAGCAGCGGAAACATATTAACTAATGAAAAACTGTTTTTT. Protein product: CASSGNILTNEKLFF. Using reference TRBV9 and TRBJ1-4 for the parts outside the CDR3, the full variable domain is DSGVTQTPKHLITATGQRVTLRCSPRSGDLSVYWYQQSLDQGLQFLIQYYNGEERAKGNILERFSAQQFPDLHSELNLSSLELGDSALYFCASSGNILTNEKLFFGSGTQLSVL.

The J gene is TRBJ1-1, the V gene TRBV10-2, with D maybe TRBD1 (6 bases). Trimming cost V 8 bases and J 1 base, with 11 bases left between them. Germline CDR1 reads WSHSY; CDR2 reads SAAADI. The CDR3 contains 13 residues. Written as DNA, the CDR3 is TGCGCCAGCTGCAGGGGCCCGAACACTGAAGCTTTCTTT. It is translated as CASCRGPNTEAFF.

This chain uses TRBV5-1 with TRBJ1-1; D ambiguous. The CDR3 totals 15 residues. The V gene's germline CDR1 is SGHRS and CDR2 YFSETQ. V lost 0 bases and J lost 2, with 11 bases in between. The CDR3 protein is CASSLDASYNTEAFF. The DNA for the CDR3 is TGCGCCAGCAGCTTGGATGCCAGTTACAACACTGAAGCTTTCTTT.

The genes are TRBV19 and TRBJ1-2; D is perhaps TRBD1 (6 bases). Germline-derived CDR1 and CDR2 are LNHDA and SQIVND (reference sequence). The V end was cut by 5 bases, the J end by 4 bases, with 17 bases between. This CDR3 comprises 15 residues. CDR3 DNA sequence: TGTGCCAGTAGTCATGGACAGCGAGGGTTCTATGGCTACACCTTC. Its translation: CASSHGQRGFYGYTF.

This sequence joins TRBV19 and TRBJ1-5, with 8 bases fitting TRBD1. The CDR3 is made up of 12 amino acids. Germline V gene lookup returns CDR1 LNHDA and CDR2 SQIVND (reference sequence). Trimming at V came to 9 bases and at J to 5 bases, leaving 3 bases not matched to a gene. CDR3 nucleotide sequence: TGTGCCAGCGGACAGGGTGATCAGCCCCAGCATTTT. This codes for CASGQGDQPQHF.

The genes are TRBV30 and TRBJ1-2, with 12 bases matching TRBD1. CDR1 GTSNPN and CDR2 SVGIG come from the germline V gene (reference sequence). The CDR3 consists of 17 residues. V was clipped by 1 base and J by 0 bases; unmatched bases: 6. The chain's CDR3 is CAWSDRDRGLANYGYTF. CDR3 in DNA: TGTGCCTGGAGTGATCGGGACAGGGGGCTAGCTAACTATGGCTACACCTTC. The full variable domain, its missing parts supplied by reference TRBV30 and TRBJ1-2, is SQTIHQWPATLVQPVGSPLSLECTVEGTSNPNLYWYRQAAGRGLQLLFYSVGIGQISSEVPQNLSASRPQDRQFILSSKKLLLSDSGFYLCAWSDRDRGLANYGYTFGSGTRLTVV.

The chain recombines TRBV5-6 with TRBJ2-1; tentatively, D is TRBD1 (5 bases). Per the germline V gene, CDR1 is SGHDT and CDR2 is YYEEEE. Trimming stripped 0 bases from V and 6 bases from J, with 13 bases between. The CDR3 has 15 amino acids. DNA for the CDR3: TGTGCCAGCAGCTTGGGAGGCAGGGTGGGCAATGAGCAGTTCTTC. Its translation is CASSLGGRVGNEQFF.

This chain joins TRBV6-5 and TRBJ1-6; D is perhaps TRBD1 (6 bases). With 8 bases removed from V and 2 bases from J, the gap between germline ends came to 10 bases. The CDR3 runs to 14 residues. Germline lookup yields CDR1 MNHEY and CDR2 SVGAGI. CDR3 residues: CASGRGAYNSPLHF. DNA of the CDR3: TGTGCCAGCGGGAGGGGGGCCTATAATTCACCCCTCCACTTT.

Written as DNA, the CDR3 is TGTGCCACCAGCGACAGGGGTTATAGCACTGAAGCTTTCTTT. The encoded protein is CATSDRGYSTEAFF. V gene TRBV15 combines with J gene TRBJ1-1, with 8 bases that match TRBD1. CDR1 is LNHNV, CDR2 YYDKDF, per germline (reference sequence). The CDR3 runs to 14 residues. Trimming took 5 bases from V and 4 from J; bases not matched to a gene: 6.

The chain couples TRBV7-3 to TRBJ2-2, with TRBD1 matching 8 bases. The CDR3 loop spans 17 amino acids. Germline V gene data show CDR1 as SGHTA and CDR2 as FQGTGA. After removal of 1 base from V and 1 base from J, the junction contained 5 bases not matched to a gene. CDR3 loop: CASSLMTGTGNTGELFF. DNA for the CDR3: TGTGCCAGCAGCTTAATGACCGGGACAGGGAACACCGGGGAGCTGTTTTTT.

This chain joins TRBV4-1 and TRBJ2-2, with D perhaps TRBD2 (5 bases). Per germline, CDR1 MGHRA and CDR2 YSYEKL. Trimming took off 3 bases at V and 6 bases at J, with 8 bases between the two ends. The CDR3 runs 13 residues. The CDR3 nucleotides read TGCGCCAGCAGCCATTTGCGGGCCGGGGAGCTGTTTTTT. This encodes CASSHLRAGELFF.

The CDR3 sequence is CASSQLDHRDRGYNEQFF. The CDR3 bases are TGCGCCAGCAGCCAACTTGATCACCGGGACAGGGGATACAATGAGCAGTTCTTC. The chain employs TRBV4-1 and TRBJ2-1; 10 positions match TRBD1. The CDR3 is 18 residues long. Germline assignment: CDR1 MGHRA and CDR2 YSYEKL. J was trimmed by 4 bases and V by 2 bases; bases with no gene match: 11.

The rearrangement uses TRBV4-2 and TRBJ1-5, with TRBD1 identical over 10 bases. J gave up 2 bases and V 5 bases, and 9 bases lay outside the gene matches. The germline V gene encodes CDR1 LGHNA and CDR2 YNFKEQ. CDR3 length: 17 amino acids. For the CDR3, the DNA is TGTGCCAGCAGCGCCCGGGACAGGGGAAGTGGCAATCAGCCCCAGCATTTT. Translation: CASSARDRGSGNQPQHF.

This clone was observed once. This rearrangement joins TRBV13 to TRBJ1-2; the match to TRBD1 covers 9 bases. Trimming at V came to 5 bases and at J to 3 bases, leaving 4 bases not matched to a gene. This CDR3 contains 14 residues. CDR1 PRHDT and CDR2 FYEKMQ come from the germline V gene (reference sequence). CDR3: CASSTGQGYYGYTF. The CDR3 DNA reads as TGTGCCAGCAGCACAGGACAGGGGTACTATGGCTACACCTTC.

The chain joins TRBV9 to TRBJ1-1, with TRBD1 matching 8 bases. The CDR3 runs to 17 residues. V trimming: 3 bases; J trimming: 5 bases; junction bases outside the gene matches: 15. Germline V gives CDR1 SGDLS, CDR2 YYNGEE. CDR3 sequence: CASSASITGGLSTEAFF. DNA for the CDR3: TGTGCCAGCAGCGCCTCAATTACAGGGGGATTGAGTACTGAAGCTTTCTTT.

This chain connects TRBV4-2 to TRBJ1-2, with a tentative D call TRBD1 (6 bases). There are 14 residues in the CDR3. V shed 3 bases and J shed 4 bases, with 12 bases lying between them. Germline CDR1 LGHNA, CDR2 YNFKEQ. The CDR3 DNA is TGTGCCAGCAGCCACCGACAGGAGGTCTATGGCTACACCTTC. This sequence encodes CASSHRQEVYGYTF.

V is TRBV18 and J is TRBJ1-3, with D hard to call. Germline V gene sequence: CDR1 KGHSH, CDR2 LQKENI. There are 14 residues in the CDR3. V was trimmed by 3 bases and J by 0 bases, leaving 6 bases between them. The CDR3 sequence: CASSPGNSGNTIYF. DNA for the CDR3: TGTGCCAGCTCACCCGGTAACTCTGGAAACACCATATATTTT.

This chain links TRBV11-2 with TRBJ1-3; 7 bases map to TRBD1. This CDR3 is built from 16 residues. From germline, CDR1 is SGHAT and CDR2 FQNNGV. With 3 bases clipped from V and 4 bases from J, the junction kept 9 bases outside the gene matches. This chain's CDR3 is CASSFETGSGGNTIYF. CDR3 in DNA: TGTGCCAGCAGCTTCGAGACAGGGTCGGGGGGAAACACCATATATTTT.

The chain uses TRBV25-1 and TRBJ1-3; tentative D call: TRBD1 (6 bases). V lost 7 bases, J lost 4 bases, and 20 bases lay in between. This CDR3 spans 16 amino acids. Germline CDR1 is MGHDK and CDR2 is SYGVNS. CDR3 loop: CASTSAQGRLGNTIYF. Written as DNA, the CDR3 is TGTGCCAGCACCTCAGCCCAGGGGCGATTAGGAAACACCATATATTTT. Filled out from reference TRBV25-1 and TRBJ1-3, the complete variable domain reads EADIYQTPRYLVIGTGKKITLECSQTMGHDKMYWYQQDPGMELHLIHYSYGVNSTEKGDLSSESTVSRIRTEHFPLTLESARPSHTSQYLCASTSAQGRLGNTIYFGEGSWLTVV.

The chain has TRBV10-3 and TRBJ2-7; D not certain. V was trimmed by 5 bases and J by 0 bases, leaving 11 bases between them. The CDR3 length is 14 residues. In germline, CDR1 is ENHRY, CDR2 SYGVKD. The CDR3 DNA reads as TGTGCCATCAGTAAGGAGATAAGCTCCTACGAGCAGTACTTC. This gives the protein CAISKEISSYEQYF.

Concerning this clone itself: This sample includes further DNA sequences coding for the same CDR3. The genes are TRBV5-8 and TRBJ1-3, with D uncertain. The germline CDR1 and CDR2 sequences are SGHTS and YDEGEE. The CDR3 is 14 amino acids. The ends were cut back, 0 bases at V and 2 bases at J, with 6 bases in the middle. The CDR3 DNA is TGTGCCAGCAGCTTGGACCGCGCTGGAAACACCATATATTTT. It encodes CASSLDRAGNTIYF.

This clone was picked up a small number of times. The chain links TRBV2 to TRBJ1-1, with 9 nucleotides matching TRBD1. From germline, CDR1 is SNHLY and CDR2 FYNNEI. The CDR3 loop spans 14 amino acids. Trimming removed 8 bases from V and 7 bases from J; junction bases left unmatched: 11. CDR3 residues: CASLERTGAGEAFF. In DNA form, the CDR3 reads TGTGCCAGCCTCGAACGGACAGGGGCGGGTGAAGCTTTCTTT.